This T cell receptor beta chain was obtained from a study of blood T cell repertoires in COVID-19. Looking at the study overall: COVID-19 samples collected from the United States, Italy and Spain covered acute and convalescent phases.

How the authors handled the data: Cell counts per sample came from amplifying reference gene primers. Sequencing used immunoSEQ multiplex PCR; TCRdb keeps in-frame clones, though not all of them. Clonal size and the V and J genes are those of that table, whereas D and trimming came from the DNA. The data contain 14,000 or so clones, roughly 83% of them seen just once; the ten biggest clones take up over 15%. V was shortened by 4 bases and J by 5 bases, with 16 bases between the two germline ends. The germline V gene encodes CDR1 SGHTS and CDR2 YDEGEE. The CDR3 has 15 residues. The sample consisted of peripheral blood. The chain employs TRBV5-8 and TRBJ1-5; unclear D gene. This TCR derives from a man between 40 and 49 years old with active or convalescent COVID-19. CDR3 amino acids: CASSRGDIPDQPQHF. The CDR3 DNA reads as TGTGCCAGCAGCCGGGGAGACATCCCGGATCAGCCCCAGCATTTT.